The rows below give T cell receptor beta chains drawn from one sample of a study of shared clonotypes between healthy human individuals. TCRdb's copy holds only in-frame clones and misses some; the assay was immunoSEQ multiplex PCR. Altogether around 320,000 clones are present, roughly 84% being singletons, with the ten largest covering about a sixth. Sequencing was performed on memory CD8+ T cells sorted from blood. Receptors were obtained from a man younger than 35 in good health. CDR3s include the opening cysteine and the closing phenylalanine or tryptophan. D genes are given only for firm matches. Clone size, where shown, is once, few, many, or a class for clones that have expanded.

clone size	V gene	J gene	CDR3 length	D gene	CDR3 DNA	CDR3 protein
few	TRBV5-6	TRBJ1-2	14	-	TGTGCCAGCAGCCCGGGACTACCATCGGATGGCTACACCTTC	CASSPGLPSDGYTF
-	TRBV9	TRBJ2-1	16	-	TGTGCCAGCAGCGTAGTAGGGGGGAGGAGGTACAATGAGCAGTTCTTC	CASSVVGGRRYNEQFF
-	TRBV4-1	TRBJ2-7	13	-	TGCGCCAGCAGCTATTGGACTGGCTACGAGCAGTACTTC	CASSYWTGYEQYF
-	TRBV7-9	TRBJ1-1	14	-	TGTGCCAGCAGCTTAAGGGGCCGTAGCGCTGAAGCTTTCTTT	CASSLRGRSAEAFF
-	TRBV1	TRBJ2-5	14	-	TGCACCAGCAGCCAAGAGCCGGGTGAGGAGACCCAGTACTTC	CTSSQEPGEETQYF
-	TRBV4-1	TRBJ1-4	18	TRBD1	TGCGCCAGCAGCCAAGATTTGGGACAGGGGGTGTTCGGTGAAAAACTGTTTTTT	CASSQDLGQGVFGEKLFF
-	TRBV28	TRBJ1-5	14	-	TGTGCCAGCAGTTTATTGAGCTCCAATCAGCCCCAGCATTTT	CASSLLSSNQPQHF
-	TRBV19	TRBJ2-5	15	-	TGTGCCAGTAGTATTCACGGGAGTGAACAAGAGACCCAGTACTTC	CASSIHGSEQETQYF
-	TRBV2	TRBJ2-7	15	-	TGTGCCAGCAGTTGGGAGCAGGGAACCTTAGGCGAGCAGTACTTC	CASSWEQGTLGEQYF
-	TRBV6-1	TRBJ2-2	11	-	TGTGCCACCTCGGATCACGGGGAGCTGTTTTTT	CATSDHGELFF
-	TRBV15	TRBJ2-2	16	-	TGTGCCACCAGCAGAGATCCGGCGGTCTTGACCGGGGAGCTGTTTTTT	CATSRDPAVLTGELFF
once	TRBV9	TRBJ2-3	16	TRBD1	TGTGCCAGCAGCCCCCGGACAGGGTACGGCACAGATACGCAGTATTTT	CASSPRTGYGTDTQYF
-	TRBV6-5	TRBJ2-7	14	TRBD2	TGTGCCAGCAGTTTCAATAGCGGGAGGGGCGAGCAGTACTTC	CASSFNSGRGEQYF
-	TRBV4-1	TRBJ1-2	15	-	TGCGCCAGCAGTCAACTCCCCCCCGGGAGCGGTGGCTACACCTTC	CASSQLPPGSGGYTF
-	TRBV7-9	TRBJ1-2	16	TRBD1	TGTGCCAGCAGCTCCTGGACGGACAGGGTAAACTATGGCTACACCTTC	CASSSWTDRVNYGYTF
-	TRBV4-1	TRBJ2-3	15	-	TGCGCCAGCAGCCAACACCCTCAGTTCACAGATACGCAGTATTTT	CASSQHPQFTDTQYF
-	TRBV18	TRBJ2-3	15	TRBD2	TGTGCCAGCTTACCGGGACTAGTTGGCACAGATACGCAGTATTTT	CASLPGLVGTDTQYF
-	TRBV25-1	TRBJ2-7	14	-	TGTGCCAGCAGTGAATTGAGGGCAGCTGGCGAGCAGTACTTC	CASSELRAAGEQYF
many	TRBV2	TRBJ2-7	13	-	TGTGCCAGCATTTCTGGGGAATCCTACGAGCAGTACTTC	CASISGESYEQYF
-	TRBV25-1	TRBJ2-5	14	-	TGTGCCAGCAGTCTCGGCAGGGGCCTGGAGACCCAGTACTTC	CASSLGRGLETQYF
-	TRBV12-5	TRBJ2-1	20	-	TGTGCTAGTGGTTTGTTTACGCCCAGGGAGACTAGATGGAACTACAATGAGCAGTTCTTC	CASGLFTPRETRWNYNEQFF
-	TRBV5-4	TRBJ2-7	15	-	TGTGCCAGCAGCTTCGGCGGGGACATCTCCTACGAGCAGTACTTC	CASSFGGDISYEQYF
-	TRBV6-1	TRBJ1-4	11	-	TGTGCCAGCAGCAATAATGAAAAACTGTTTTTT	CASSNNEKLFF
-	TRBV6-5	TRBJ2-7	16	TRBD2	TGTGCCAGAAGTTCCTCTAGCGGGGAGGGCAGGTACGAGCAGTACTTC	CARSSSSGEGRYEQYF
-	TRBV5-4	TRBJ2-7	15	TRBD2	TGTGCCAGCAGCTTGGATCCTAGCGGCACCTACGAGCAGTACTTC	CASSLDPSGTYEQYF
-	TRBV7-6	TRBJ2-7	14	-	TGTGCCAGCAGCTTAGGGGGGGTAGGTTTCGAGCAGTACTTC	CASSLGGVGFEQYF
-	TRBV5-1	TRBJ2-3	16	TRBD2	TGCGCCAGCAGCACGGGACTAGCCCTTCATGGTGATACGCAGTATTTT	CASSTGLALHGDTQYF
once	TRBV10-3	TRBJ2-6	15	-	TGTGCCATCAAGACGCAGGGATCCGGGGCCAACGTCCTGACTTTC	CAIKTQGSGANVLTF
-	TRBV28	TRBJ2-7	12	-	TGTGCCAGCAGTTTCACGGTAAAGGAGCAGTACTTC	CASSFTVKEQYF
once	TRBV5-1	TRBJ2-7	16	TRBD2	TGCGCCAGCAGCTTGGGGTTAGTAGCGGGAGTAGAGGAGCAGTACTTC	CASSLGLVAGVEEQYF
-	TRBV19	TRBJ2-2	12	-	TGTGCCGGCCTATCGAACACCGGGGAGCTGTTTTTT	CAGLSNTGELFF
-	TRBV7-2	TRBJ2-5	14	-	TGTGCCAGCAGTCCGGGGACAACCCAAGAGACCCAGTACTTC	CASSPGTTQETQYF